This TCR beta chain was observed in a study of T cells after yellow fever vaccination. TCRdb reprocessed the 5' RACE reads with MiXCR, giving one entry per CDR3 protein. The table includes roughly 160,000 distinct CDR3 sequences, 7% to 10% detected once. V lost 1 base and J lost 6; bases outside the gene matches: 7. This CDR3 contains 16 residues. Germline lookup yields CDR1 SGHVS and CDR2 FNYEAQ. This clonotype was seen a few times. Its specificity is unknown. Study-wide results and caveats: After the booster, over 95% of CD4 and roughly nine tenths of CD8 primary-response clones were re-detected. A limited proportion of clonotypes was detected within both the CD4 and CD8 compartments. On re-exposure, the response was weaker but peaked faster, at day 5 versus 15.

The specimen was CD8+ T cells sorted from PBMCs, collected 45 days after the yellow fever booster vaccination. This receptor was identified in a man younger than 30 who received the YFV17D yellow fever vaccine. The V gene is TRBV7-6, the J gene TRBJ2-3; TRBD2 agrees at 10 bases. The CDR3 DNA sequence: TGTGCCAGCAGCTTAGACGGGACTAGCGATGGGGATACGCAGTATTTT. Encoded protein: CASSLDGTSDGDTQYF.